This section outlines one TCR beta chain sequence together with its context. What it binds is not known. This entry is derived from a study of CD8 T cells in ankylosing spondylitis. Study conclusions and caveats: Under 10 highly homologous variants formed a TCR beta motif that appeared characteristic of ankylosing spondylitis blood. Several of the motif variants were reported before in synovial fluid and blood from reactive arthritis.

Trimming stripped 1 base from V and 6 bases from J, with 10 bases between. Germline-derived CDR1 and CDR2 are LGHDT and YNNKEL (reference sequence). This CDR3 region has 14 residues. TCRdb ran MiXCR on the 5' RACE reads and lists one entry per CDR3 protein. This table has some 400,000 distinct CDR3 sequences, around 22% appearing once. The material sequenced was blood, either unsorted or a sorted T cell fraction (not recorded which). The chain couples TRBV3-1 to TRBJ2-1, with D uncertain. The TCR was taken from a male donor with ankylosing spondylitis. This CDR3 is CASSQVLGFNEQFF. CDR3 in DNA: TGTGCCAGCAGCCAAGTTTTGGGTTTCAATGAGCAGTTCTTC.